Only a few counts were recorded for the clone carrying this T cell receptor (beta chain). Its specificity is unknown. The record originates from a study of T cells after yellow fever vaccination. Study at large: For low cell numbers, libraries were made with SMART-Seq v4 Ultra Low Input.

TCRdb redid the calling of the 5' RACE reads with MiXCR, one entry per CDR3 protein. This repertoire shows approximately 550,000 distinct CDR3 sequences, about 19% found once; its top ten account for approximately 15%. The ends were cut back, 4 bases at V and 2 bases at J, with 17 bases in the middle. Per germline, CDR1 LGHDT and CDR2 YNNKEL (reference sequence). This CDR3 region has 16 residues. Study-wide findings and caveats: Any FACS-sorted repertoire could hold abundant clonotypes that contaminate it from the bulk population. In post-booster samples, most primary-vaccination clones reappeared (about 97% CD4, 88% CD8). A minor fraction of clonotypes spanned both CD4 and CD8 compartments.

V usage is TRBV3-1 and J usage is TRBJ2-5; D not certain. This clonotype was obtained from a man in his thirties or forties who received the YFV17D yellow fever vaccine. The starting material was PBMCs, obtained 15 days after the yellow fever booster vaccination. CDR3 in DNA: TGTGCCAGCAGCCCTCCCTCCGGGCGTGGACAAGAGACCCAGTACTTC. Its protein is CASSPPSGRGQETQYF.